This T cell receptor beta chain was captured by sequencing in a study of T-cell reconstitution after alpha-beta-depleted transplantation in children. Overall study results and limits: At the one-year point after transplant, T-cell counts and TCRbeta diversity were found to come mostly from T cells that had been newly produced.

Germline V gene sequence: CDR1 SNHLY, CDR2 FYNNEI. This CDR3 contains 15 residues. V lost 7 bases and J 7 bases, leaving 23 bases between the germline ends. With respect to this clonotype: Antigen specificity is unknown.

Preparation of the TCRbeta library was carried out with unique molecular identifiers. TCRdb ran MiXCR on the PCR reads and lists one entry per CDR3 protein. The sample yields 200,000 to 250,000 distinct CDR3 sequences, over 20% seen once. This specimen consisted of PBMCs, obtained before TCRalphabeta/CD19-depleted stem cell transplant. The clonotype originates from a girl aged 2 to 10 with Fanconi anemia, due to receive a stem cell transplant. V gene TRBV2 combines with J gene TRBJ2-7; D gene ambiguous. CDR3 protein: CASTDQQSPVREQYF. In DNA form, the CDR3 reads TGTGCCAGCACCGACCAACAATCCCCGGTACGGGAGCAGTACTTC.